The 9 T cell receptor beta chains listed next were all sequenced from one sample in a study of identical twins. TCRdb re-derived calls from the 5' RACE reads in MiXCR, one entry per CDR3 protein. The data show around 530,000 distinct CDR3 sequences, with 15% seen just once and roughly 0.44% held by the top ten. This sample was also put to use in a study of yellow fever vaccine responses in identical twins.

Sequencing input: CD4+ T cells sorted from blood. The receptors shown here come from a woman between 18 and 29 years old in good health.

This clonotype was found a few times. The chain couples TRBV11-1 to TRBJ1-1; no definite D call. This CDR3 is 14 amino acids long. CDR1 is SGHAT and CDR2 is FQDESV in the germline V gene (reference sequence). Between the trimmed V and J ends, which lost 1 base and 5 bases, there was a span of 11 bases. DNA for the CDR3: TGTGCCAGCAGCTTAGGAGCAGCTCGGACTGAAGCTTTCTTT. Its translation: CASSLGAARTEAFF.

Only a few counts were recorded for this clonotype. This sequence joins TRBV12-3 or TRBV12-4 and TRBJ1-6; 7 bases align to TRBD1. CDR3 size: 14 residues. The ends lost 3 bases at V and 7 bases at J; junction bases unmatched: 3. CDR3 nucleotides: TGTGCCAGCAGTTTTTCGGGACAGAATTCACCCCTCCACTTT. Translation gives CASSFSGQNSPLHF.

This clonotype has ten or more counts. The chain carries TRBV11-2 and TRBJ1-1; D unclear. The V end lost 0 bases, the J end lost 3 bases, and 17 bases lay between the germline ends. This CDR3 is built from 17 residues. The V gene's germline CDR1 is SGHAT and CDR2 FQNNGV. The CDR3 nucleotides are TGTGCCAGCAGCTTAGATCCCTCCAGGCCCCGGGACACTGAAGCTTTCTTT. Amino acids: CASSLDPSRPRDTEAFF.

This clonotype appeared a few times. J is TRBJ1-2 and V is TRBV29-1; D gene unclear. Trimming cost V 2 bases and J 0 bases, with 4 bases left between them. CDR1 SQVTM and CDR2 ANQGSEA come from the germline V gene. The CDR3 covers 12 residues. The CDR3: CSVERSNYGYTF. In DNA, the CDR3 is TGCAGCGTTGAAAGGTCTAACTATGGCTACACCTTC.

V and J are TRBV5-1 and TRBJ2-1, with 7 bases that match TRBD1. Germline V gene sequence: CDR1 SGHRS, CDR2 YFSETQ. V shed 5 bases, J shed 0 bases, and the junction held 2 bases outside the gene matches. The CDR3 contains 14 residues. The CDR3 spells CASRRDSSYNEQFF. The CDR3 bases are TGCGCCAGCAGAAGGGACAGCTCCTACAATGAGCAGTTCTTC.

This clonotype occurred a few times. The chain uses TRBV20-1 and TRBJ1-2; D not resolved. V lost 5 bases, J lost 4 bases, and 8 bases lay in between. The V gene's germline CDR1 is DFQATT and CDR2 SNEGSKA (reference sequence). This CDR3 is built from 11 residues. CDR3 in DNA: TGCAGTGCTGTGGGCCGCTATGGCTACACCTTC. This translates into CSAVGRYGYTF.

V is TRBV7-8 and J is TRBJ1-6; no firm D call. V was trimmed by 1 base and J by 10 bases, leaving 20 bases between them. Per germline, CDR1 SGHVS and CDR2 FQNEAQ. The CDR3 has 17 amino acids. This chain's CDR3 is CASSLEISVRVYSPLHF. The CDR3 nucleotides read TGTGCCAGCAGCTTAGAAATATCGGTCCGGGTCTACTCACCCCTCCACTTT.

This clonotype was seen a handful of times. V and J are TRBV18 and TRBJ2-5; tentative D call: TRBD1 (6 bases). Trimming took 6 bases from V and 1 from J, leaving 15 bases between them. The germline CDR1 and CDR2 sequences are KGHSH and LQKENI. The CDR3 consists of 15 residues. CDR3 residues: CASSQRAGVQETQYF. The CDR3 DNA reads TGTGCCAGCTCGCAAAGGGCAGGGGTCCAAGAGACCCAGTACTTC.

CDR3 in DNA: TGTGCCAGCAGTCGCGACTACTACGAGCAGTACTTC. It specifies CASSRDYYEQYF. This chain uses TRBV12-3 or TRBV12-4 with TRBJ2-7; D is possibly TRBD2 (5 bases). The ends were cut back, 5 bases at V and 3 bases at J, with 8 bases in the middle. The CDR3 consists of 12 residues.